The T cell receptor beta chain under discussion was sequenced for a study of blood T cell repertoires in COVID-19 (dated by TCRdb to 2018 to 2021). For the study in its entirety: Samples covering the acute and convalescent phases of COVID-19 were provided by collaborators in the United States, Italy and Spain. The material from the prospective study consisted of cDNA or gDNA derived from T cells, B-cell-depleted T cells, or PBMCs. Subjects who had been exposed to COVID-19, were actively infected with it, or had recovered from it provided the deeply sampled blood TCRbeta repertoires that made up the dataset. The repertoires were released in a freely available public database intended as a resource for research on the immune response to SARS-CoV-2. Samples came from the ongoing ImmuneRACE study (first 160 participants) plus 1,254 subjects from 6 global collaborators. Sample metadata almost always included a de-identified subject ID, COVID-19 status, age in years and sex. Where available, HLA class I and class II types were obtained from metadata supplied by the sample provider rather than from assay-based typing. What the work shows at the level of the full study, not this receptor alone: The quantity of clinical and demographic metadata differed by source and by participant and was supplied without curation.

The immunoSEQ Assay, a bias-controlled multiplex PCR, was used to amplify TCRbeta CDR3 regions from genomic DNA. From the authors' description of their analysis: Nucleated cell counts per sample were estimated from amplification of reference gene primers within the assay. To quantify the absolute abundance of each unique TCRbeta CDR3 rearrangement, sequence reads were collapsed and filtered. For each sample, productive Simpson clonality was calculated as the square root of Simpson's diversity index over productive rearrangements. TCRdb's version of the immuneACCESS table is confined to in-frame rearrangements and falls short of the full clone set. An unresolved V gene accounts for under half of the shortfall where checked; the remainder is of unknown origin. V and J calls and clone size are copied from that table; D and trimming were computed from the DNA. In all, the sample holds over 120,000 clones, and just under 80% of those were seen once. Just under 2% of the sample goes to the ten largest clones.

Whole blood was collected in K2EDTA tubes by collaborating institutions according to the institutions' own protocols. For TCRbeta analysis, collaborator samples were shipped as frozen whole blood, as isolated PBMCs, or as DNA extracted from either sample type. V drops 3 bases and J drops 7 bases, leaving 19 bases in between. The CDR3, from cysteine to phenylalanine, totals 15 residues. The kept DNA is CDR3 alone, 45 bases in frame from the first base. CDR1 and CDR2 are read off the germline V gene (reference sequence) as SEHNR and FQNEAQ. A remark on this clone: Its antigen has not been determined. One base away there is no much larger clone; base qualities are not given.

The receptor was isolated from a woman aged 55-70 years with acute or convalescent COVID-19. The sequence joins TRBV7-9 to TRBJ2-7; no D gene can be assigned with confidence. The specimen sequenced was peripheral blood. The CDR3 reads as follows: CASSLSESTHNEQYF. The nucleotide sequence reads TGTGCCAGCAGCTTGAGCGAGAGTACCCACAATGAGCAGTACTTC.